This T cell receptor beta chain was captured by sequencing in a study of shared clonotypes between healthy human individuals. Whole-study results and caveats: Despite large depth, sorted-subset datasets appeared incompletely sequenced. The study found lower generation probabilities in non-shared clonotypes than in those shared by all four donors.

From germline, CDR1 is KGHSH and CDR2 LQKENI. The length of the CDR3 is 15 residues. Trimming removed 3 bases from V and 2 bases from J, with 14 bases in between. On this clone: What it binds is unknown.

Here immunoSEQ multiplex PCR was the method, and the copy in TCRdb shows in-frame clones only, minus some. The data show 730,000 or so clones, 55% to 75% seen once. Input material: memory CD4+ T cells sorted from blood. Subset here: CD45RA-negative fraction. The chain joins TRBV18 to TRBJ2-7; D is perhaps TRBD1 (6 bases). This receptor was taken from a woman between 25 and 40 years old in good health. For the CDR3, the DNA is TGTGCCAGCTCACCTCCAGGGGTAGGCACCTACGAGCAGTACTTC. Translated: CASSPPGVGTYEQYF. The variable domain in full, with the rest retrieved from reference TRBV18 and TRBJ2-7, is NAGVMQNPRHLVRRRGQEARLRCSPMKGHSHVYWYRQLPEEGLKFMVYLQKENIIDESGMPKERFSAEFPKEGPSILRIQQVVRGDSAAYFCASSPPGVGTYEQYFGPGTRLTVT.